One sample yielded the 18 T cell receptor beta chains listed below, sequenced in a study of blood T cell repertoires in COVID-19. Profiled with immunoSEQ multiplex PCR; TCRdb holds only in-frame clones, not every one. The table lists hundreds of thousands of clones, around 82% of them singletons. Sequenced: PBMCs or T cells enriched from blood (not recorded which). The source is a woman between 50 and 59 years old who had been exposed to COVID-19.

V and J are TRBV30 and TRBJ1-1; tentatively, D is TRBD1 (6 bases). V gave up 3 bases and J gave up 8 bases, with 13 bases separating them. The CDR3 is made up of 12 amino acids. CDR1 and CDR2 (germline): GTSNPN, SVGIG (reference sequence). DNA of the CDR3: TGTGCCTGGAGACAGGGTACCCTGGAAGCTTTCTTT. Its protein product is CAWRQGTLEAFF. Based on the CDR3 plus reference TRBV30 and TRBJ1-1, the full variable domain is SQTIHQWPATLVQPVGSPLSLECTVEGTSNPNLYWYRQAAGRGLQLLFYSVGIGQISSEVPQNLSASRPQDRQFILSSKKLLLSDSGFYLCAWRQGTLEAFFGQGTRLTVV.

The CDR3 nucleotides are TGCGCCAGCAGCCTACTAGCGGGAGACACCGGGGAGCTGTTTTTT. Translated: CASSLLAGDTGELFF. This chain links TRBV4-1 with TRBJ2-2, with 11 bases identical to TRBD2. The CDR3 length is 15 residues. CDR1 is MGHRA and CDR2 is YSYEKL in the germline V gene. The J segment lost 3 bases and the V segment lost 4 bases, leaving 1 base of the junction unmatched.

The chain combines TRBV7-8 with TRBJ2-2; 9 bases match TRBD2. This CDR3 is 15 amino acids long. V lost 5 bases, J lost 6 bases, and 7 bases stayed unmatched. Germline CDR1 SGHVS, CDR2 FQNEAQ. CDR3 nucleotide sequence: TGTGCCAGCAGCGGAAGACTAGCGGAGGCCGGGGAGCTGTTTTTT. This gives the protein CASSGRLAEAGELFF. The complete variable domain, with remaining parts taken from reference TRBV7-8 and TRBJ2-2, reads GAGVSQSPRYKVAKRGQDVALRCDPISGHVSLFWYQQALGQGPEFLTYFQNEAQLDKSGLPSDRFFAERPEGSVSTLKIQRTQQEDSAVYLCASSGRLAEAGELFFGEGSRLTVL.

The chain joins TRBV10-3 to TRBJ1-2; 7 bases are a match to TRBD1. The CDR3 is made up of 16 amino acids. CDR1 is ENHRY, CDR2 SYGVKD, per germline. The trim removed 4 bases at V and 0 bases at J, leaving 8 bases unmatched. The CDR3 loop reads CAISGRTGPANYGYTF. The CDR3 DNA reads TGTGCCATCAGTGGGAGGACAGGACCGGCTAACTATGGCTACACCTTC.

The chain employs TRBV30 and TRBJ1-6; tentative D call: TRBD1 (6 bases). CDR1 is GTSNPN and CDR2 is SVGIG in the germline V gene (reference sequence). V shed 5 bases and J shed 6 bases, with 17 bases lying between them. The CDR3 is 15 amino acids. The CDR3 DNA reads TGTGCCTGGGGGGATGACAGGAGCTGTAATTCACCCCTCCACTTT. Its protein is CAWGDDRSCNSPLHF.

This clone has more than one count but fewer than ten. The V and J genes are TRBV6-6 and TRBJ1-5, with D maybe TRBD1 (6 bases). There are 15 residues in the CDR3. Germline V gene lookup returns CDR1 MNHNY and CDR2 SVGAGI (reference sequence). V was pared by 0 bases and J by 5 bases, with 11 bases between. The CDR3 spells CASSYSSRGHQPQHF. The DNA for the CDR3 is TGTGCCAGCAGTTACTCGTCCAGGGGCCATCAGCCCCAGCATTTT.

This clone was seen only a few times. V usage is TRBV5-8 and J usage is TRBJ2-2; D may be TRBD1 (6 bases). CDR1 SGHTS and CDR2 YDEGEE come from the germline V gene. V gave up 5 bases and J gave up 5 bases, with 19 bases separating them. This CDR3 contains 16 residues. The CDR3, as DNA: TGTGCCAGCAGACCTACGGACAGAGCCTTAACCGGGGAGCTGTTTTTT. It is translated as CASRPTDRALTGELFF.

The rearrangement uses TRBV5-1 and TRBJ1-3; 7 bases are shared with TRBD1. The junction had 11 bases not matched to a gene; V was cut back by 7 bases and J by 4 bases. Germline V gene data show CDR1 as SGHRS and CDR2 as YFSETQ. CDR3 length: 15 residues. CDR3 sequence reads: CASGLKGAEGNTIYF. DNA for the CDR3: TGCGCCAGCGGATTGAAGGGGGCGGAAGGAAACACCATATATTTT.

The chain employs TRBV5-1 and TRBJ2-2; TRBD1 is a possible D gene (6 bases). Germline CDR1 reads SGHRS; CDR2 reads YFSETQ. The ends were cut back, 4 bases at V and 2 bases at J, with 9 bases in the middle. CDR3 length: 14 amino acids. CDR3 amino acids: CASSRDKNTGELFF. CDR3 DNA: TGCGCCAGCAGCCGGGACAAAAACACCGGGGAGCTGTTTTTT.

The rearrangement links TRBV7-9 to TRBJ1-1; TRBD1 matches 10 bases. J gave up 5 bases and V 5 bases, and 5 bases lay outside the gene matches. The CDR3 contains 14 residues. CDR1 and CDR2 (germline): SEHNR, FQNEAQ (reference sequence). CDR3 region: CASSPGQGTTEAFF. The CDR3 nucleotides read TGTGCCAGCAGCCCGGGACAGGGGACGACTGAAGCTTTCTTT.

This chain links TRBV10-2 with TRBJ2-2; 7 positions agree with TRBD1. This CDR3 comprises 16 residues. Trimming at V came to 10 bases and at J to 0 bases, leaving 11 bases not matched to a gene. The germline V gene encodes CDR1 WSHSY and CDR2 SAAADI. The CDR3 spells CATRDSTLSNTGELFF. Here the CDR3 DNA reads TGCGCCACCCGGGACAGCACCCTTTCGAACACCGGGGAGCTGTTTTTT.

The chain has TRBV11-2 and TRBJ2-7; 7 bases match TRBD2. The CDR3 consists of 14 residues. The germline V gene encodes CDR1 SGHAT and CDR2 FQNNGV. Trimming at V came to 1 base and at J to 8 bases, leaving 8 bases not matched to a gene. The CDR3: CASSLGPSGEKQYF. DNA of the CDR3: TGTGCCAGCAGCTTAGGGCCTAGCGGAGAAAAGCAGTACTTC.

V usage is TRBV15 and J usage is TRBJ2-5; TRBD2 aligns across 8 bases. The junction had 13 bases not matched to a gene; V was cut back by 8 bases and J by 2 bases. The CDR3 totals 16 residues. CDR1 is LNHNV, CDR2 YYDKDF, per germline (reference sequence). CDR3 bases: TGTGCCACCCGTCAAAGGGGCGGGGGGCGACAAGAGACCCAGTACTTC. Residues: CATRQRGGGRQETQYF. The complete variable domain, with remaining parts taken from reference TRBV15 and TRBJ2-5, reads DAMVIQNPRYQVTQFGKPVTLSCSQTLNHNVMYWYQQKSSQAPKLLFHYYDKDFNNEADTPDNFQSRRPNTSFCFLDIRSPGLGDTAMYLCATRQRGGGRQETQYFGPGTRLLVL.

The J gene is TRBJ2-1, the V gene TRBV24-1; TRBD1 matches 8 bases. Trimming took 1 base from V and 8 from J; bases not matched to a gene: 6. CDR1 and CDR2 from the germline V gene are KGHDR and SFDVKD. There are 15 residues in the CDR3. The CDR3, as DNA: TGTGCCACCAGTGATTTTGGTCCACAGGGGGATGAGCAGTTCTTC. The encoded protein is CATSDFGPQGDEQFF.

The chain links TRBV2 to TRBJ2-7, with D tentatively TRBD1 (5 bases). Trimming removed 7 bases at V and 0 bases at J, with 13 bases between. Germline V gene data show CDR1 as SNHLY and CDR2 as FYNNEI. CDR3 size: 14 residues. The CDR3 spells CASTPGSLSYEQYF. The CDR3 DNA follows: TGTGCCAGCACCCCAGGGTCCCTCTCCTACGAGCAGTACTTC.

The V gene is TRBV23-1, the J gene TRBJ1-6; TRBD1 matches 7 bases. TRBV23-1 is labeled an ORF, and its function is uncertain. V lost 6 bases to trimming and J lost 5 bases; unmatched junction nucleotides: 4. The CDR3 is 14 residues long. The CDR3 spells CASRLTGNNSPLHF. CDR3 DNA: TGCGCCAGCAGACTGACAGGGAATAATTCACCCCTCCACTTT.

This sequence joins TRBV24-1 and TRBJ1-1; 7 positions match TRBD1. The V gene's germline CDR1 is KGHDR and CDR2 SFDVKD. V gave up 3 bases and J gave up 10 bases; unmatched junction bases: 4. The CDR3 has 12 residues. DNA of the CDR3: TGTGCCACCAGTGATCGGGACAGAAGAGCTTTCTTT. Residues: CATSDRDRRAFF.

The V call is TRBV7-9, the J call TRBJ1-1; TRBD1 is a possible D gene (6 bases). Trimming removed 4 bases at V and 11 bases at J, with 11 bases between. The CDR3 length is 11 residues. CDR1 is SEHNR, CDR2 FQNEAQ, per germline (reference sequence). CDR3 loop: CASSSGVGAFF. CDR3 DNA sequence: TGTGCCAGCAGCTCAGGGGTGGGGGCTTTCTTT.